This T cell receptor (beta chain) was documented in a study of early stage breast cancer tumors. The germline V gene encodes CDR1 SGHRS and CDR2 YFSETQ. The junction had 4 bases not matched to a gene; V was cut back by 4 bases and J by 0 bases. This CDR3 region has 17 residues. Assay used: immunoSEQ multiplex PCR; TCRdb lists only in-frame clones, some missing. Of 9,300 or so clones detected, 60% to 80% appear once; the ten largest clones hold 15% to 20%. The source is a person between 60 and 69 years old with breast cancer. The gene calls are TRBV5-1 and TRBJ2-4; the match to TRBD2 covers 13 bases. Material for sequencing was normal breast tissue next to the tumor. CDR3: CASSPGLAGLAKNIQYF. Written as DNA, the CDR3 is TGCGCCAGCAGCCCGGGACTAGCGGGATTAGCCAAAAACATTCAGTACTTC.